A single sample gave rise to the 20 T cell receptor beta chains below, sequenced in a study of cytomegalovirus exposure and HLA in healthy donors. The PCR had 60 Vbeta and 13 Jbeta primers. TCRdb keeps only in-frame clones here, not all; method: immunoSEQ multiplex PCR. The sample contains around 110,000 clones, 75% to 90% of which appear only once. The source material was PBMCs. The receptor source for this set is a man in his thirties or forties in good health and CMV-seronegative.

The rearrangement joins TRBV29-1 to TRBJ2-1; perhaps TRBD1 as D (6 bases). The CDR3 contains 12 residues. The ends were cut back, 7 bases at V and 2 bases at J, with 9 bases in the middle. Germline CDR1 is SQVTM and CDR2 is ANQGSEA. CDR3 protein: CSARDTYNEQFF. The CDR3 DNA is TGCAGCGCCCGGGACACCTACAATGAGCAGTTCTTC.

This clone was seen just once. This chain links TRBV10-2 with TRBJ2-3; 11 nucleotides line up with TRBD2. Germline CDR1 is WSHSY and CDR2 is SAAADI. The ends lost 8 bases at V and 6 bases at J; junction bases unmatched: 4. The CDR3 totals 13 residues. CDR3 in DNA: TGCGCCAGCGGTAGCGGGGGGGCGGATACGCAGTATTTT. Translation gives CASGSGGADTQYF.

V gene TRBV2 combines with J gene TRBJ1-5; D unresolved. Germline assignment: CDR1 SNHLY and CDR2 FYNNEI. V was shortened by 4 bases and J by 9 bases, with 7 bases between the two germline ends. The CDR3 has 11 residues. As DNA, the CDR3 is TGTGCCAGCAGTGTGGGCCGGCCCCAGCATTTT. This encodes CASSVGRPQHF.

The rearrangement uses TRBV5-1 and TRBJ2-5, with a weak D call TRBD2 (6 bases). This CDR3 has 15 residues. V gave up 4 bases and J gave up 3 bases, with 16 bases separating them. Germline V gene lookup returns CDR1 SGHRS and CDR2 YFSETQ. The CDR3 is CASSRNRDSEETQYF. DNA of the CDR3: TGCGCCAGCAGCAGAAATCGGGACTCAGAAGAGACCCAGTACTTC.

The rearrangement links TRBV6-5 to TRBJ2-7; TRBD1 matches at 10 bases. In germline, CDR1 is MNHEY, CDR2 SVGAGI. This CDR3 has 15 residues. V lost 6 bases and J lost 3; bases outside the gene matches: 8. This chain's CDR3 is CASRRGTGDRYEQYF. In nucleotides, the CDR3 is TGTGCCAGCAGGCGCGGGACAGGGGACCGCTACGAGCAGTACTTC.

Here the CDR3 reads CASSSRQDITSQKLFF. The CDR3 DNA is TGTGCCAGCAGTTCCCGACAGGACATAACTTCCCAAAAACTGTTTTTT. This chain joins TRBV6-5 and TRBJ1-4, with a tentative D call TRBD1 (6 bases). Germline V gene lookup returns CDR1 MNHEY and CDR2 SVGAGI. This CDR3 has 16 amino acids. The V gene lost 4 bases and the J gene lost 9 bases, with 21 bases spanning the gap.

This clone was recorded a few times. The V gene is TRBV5-1, the J gene TRBJ2-3; TRBD1 is a possible D gene (6 bases). This CDR3 has 15 amino acids. CDR1 and CDR2 from the germline V gene are SGHRS and YFSETQ. Trimming pared 2 bases from V and 2 bases from J, leaving 12 bases between. The CDR3 nucleotides are TGCGCCAGCAGCTTTCAAGGACAGCTCACAGATACGCAGTATTTT. Residues: CASSFQGQLTDTQYF. Looking up the rest from reference TRBV5-1 and TRBJ2-3 gives the full variable domain: KAGVTQTPRYLIKTRGQQVTLSCSPISGHRSVSWYQQTPGQGLQFLFEYFSETQRNKGNFPGRFSGRQFSNSRSEMNVSTLELGDSALYLCASSFQGQLTDTQYFGPGTRLTVL.

The chain combines TRBV11-3 with TRBJ2-1, with TRBD1 matching over 7 bases. Losses at the gene ends were 5 bases for V and 8 bases for J; bases not matched to a gene: 9. The CDR3 is 14 residues long. Germline V lookup: CDR1 SGHNT, CDR2 YENEEA. The CDR3: CASSLRGGRDEQFF. CDR3 sequence (DNA): TGTGCCAGCAGCCTTAGAGGGGGCAGGGATGAGCAGTTCTTC.

In DNA, the CDR3 is TGCGCCAGCAGCTTTCCTAGCGGGGGGAACACCGGGGAGCTGTTTTTT. This translates into CASSFPSGGNTGELFF. The chain recombines TRBV5-1 with TRBJ2-2, with 10 bases lining up with TRBD2. The CDR3 consists of 16 residues. V was clipped by 2 bases and J by 1 base; unmatched bases: 2. Germline V gene data show CDR1 as SGHRS and CDR2 as YFSETQ.

The chain employs TRBV18 and TRBJ2-3, with D uncertain. There are 15 residues in the CDR3. In germline, CDR1 is KGHSH, CDR2 LQKENI. Trimming took off 0 bases at V and 5 bases at J, with 12 bases between the two ends. The CDR3 sequence: CASSPPLVLRDTQYF. The CDR3 region has the DNA TGTGCCAGCTCACCACCCCTAGTTCTCAGAGATACGCAGTATTTT.

The chain links TRBV19 to TRBJ2-5; 11 positions agree with TRBD2. The J segment lost 2 bases and the V segment lost 6 bases, leaving 5 bases of the junction unmatched. The CDR3 sequence is 15 residues long. The germline gives CDR1 LNHDA, CDR2 SQIVND (reference sequence). The CDR3: CASSVAGGKQETQYF. The CDR3 DNA sequence: TGTGCCAGTAGCGTAGCGGGGGGGAAACAAGAGACCCAGTACTTC.

V gene TRBV9 combines with J gene TRBJ2-3; TRBD2 agrees at 8 bases. J gave up 2 bases and V 0 bases, and 5 bases lay outside the gene matches. The CDR3 loop spans 16 amino acids. Germline V gene lookup returns CDR1 SGDLS and CDR2 YYNGEE. The DNA of the CDR3 is TGTGCCAGCAGCGTAGAGGCGGGGGGTTTCACAGATACGCAGTATTTT. This codes for CASSVEAGGFTDTQYF.

This clone showed up just once. J is TRBJ2-3 and V is TRBV18; 7 bases align to TRBD1. V was pared by 1 base and J by 3 bases, with 7 bases of the junction left unmatched. This CDR3 is 16 amino acids long. Germline V gene data show CDR1 as KGHSH and CDR2 as LQKENI. CDR3 bases: TGTGCCAGCTCACCACTAGGGGGCGTTGGGACAGATACGCAGTATTTT. Translating gives CASSPLGGVGTDTQYF.

This chain joins TRBV5-5 and TRBJ2-5, with a tentative D call TRBD2 (6 bases). V shed 0 bases and J shed 5 bases, with 14 bases lying between them. Germline CDR1 SGHKS, CDR2 YYEKEE (reference sequence). The CDR3 has 15 residues. The CDR3 nucleotides read TGTGCCAGCAGCTTGGTACTAGCATCGGGCGAGACCCAGTACTTC. It encodes CASSLVLASGETQYF.

J is TRBJ2-1 and V is TRBV18; weak D call: TRBD2 (5 bases). V gave up 6 bases and J gave up 4 bases, with 19 bases separating them. This CDR3 comprises 16 residues. Germline V CDR1 and CDR2: KGHSH, LQKENI. For the CDR3, the DNA is TGTGCCAGCTCCCTCCAACTAGGAGCCGAATACAATGAGCAGTTCTTC. It translates to CASSLQLGAEYNEQFF.

The V gene is TRBV5-1, the J gene TRBJ2-5; 8 nucleotides agree with TRBD2. Germline V gives CDR1 SGHRS, CDR2 YFSETQ. V lost 4 bases, J lost 4 bases, and 9 bases stayed unmatched. The CDR3 contains 15 residues. CDR3 residues: CASSQPGTSGETQYF. As DNA, the CDR3 is TGCGCCAGCAGCCAACCGGGGACTAGTGGAGAGACCCAGTACTTC.

The V and J genes are TRBV5-1 and TRBJ2-7, with 7 bases lining up with TRBD1. Germline values: CDR1 SGHRS, CDR2 YFSETQ. The CDR3 runs to 15 residues. J was trimmed by 2 bases and V by 0 bases; bases with no gene match: 5. Here the CDR3 DNA reads TGCGCCAGCAGCTTGGAGGTGAGGGGGCCCTACGAGCAGTACTTC. Amino acid sequence: CASSLEVRGPYEQYF. The entire variable domain, with the rest obtained from reference TRBV5-1 and TRBJ2-7, is as follows: KAGVTQTPRYLIKTRGQQVTLSCSPISGHRSVSWYQQTPGQGLQFLFEYFSETQRNKGNFPGRFSGRQFSNSRSEMNVSTLELGDSALYLCASSLEVRGPYEQYFGPGTRLTVT.

The chain links TRBV6-5 to TRBJ2-5; possible D gene TRBD2, 5 bases. This CDR3 spans 13 amino acids. CDR1 MNHEY and CDR2 SVGAGI come from the germline V gene. The V and J ends lost 4 bases and 3 bases respectively, with 9 bases between them. Written as DNA, the CDR3 is TGTGCCAGCAGTTTGGACTTTGAAGAGACCCAGTACTTC. It translates to CASSLDFEETQYF.

The chain couples TRBV2 to TRBJ1-1; D unresolved. CDR3 length: 13 amino acids. Germline V gene sequence: CDR1 SNHLY, CDR2 FYNNEI. V was pared by 7 bases and J by 4 bases, with 13 bases between. The CDR3 loop is CASMGRRGTEAFF. The CDR3 nucleotides are TGTGCCAGCATGGGCCGCCGGGGCACTGAAGCTTTCTTT.

The chain links TRBV18 to TRBJ2-2; possible D gene TRBD1, 5 bases. This CDR3 has 15 residues. Per germline, CDR1 KGHSH and CDR2 LQKENI. Trimming shortened V by 2 bases and J by 0 bases, and 7 bases separated the two germline ends. CDR3 DNA: TGTGCCAGCTCACCAGGGGCCGCGAACACCGGGGAGCTGTTTTTT. It specifies CASSPGAANTGELFF. Supplemented by reference TRBV18 and TRBJ2-2, the full variable domain reads NAGVMQNPRHLVRRRGQEARLRCSPMKGHSHVYWYRQLPEEGLKFMVYLQKENIIDESGMPKERFSAEFPKEGPSILRIQQVVRGDSAAYFCASSPGAANTGELFFGEGSRLTVL.